The 23 T cell receptor beta chains below were found in one sample sequenced in a study of T-cell reconstitution after alpha-beta-depleted transplantation in children. The TCRbeta library was prepared with unique molecular identifiers. TCRdb ran MiXCR on the PCR reads and lists one entry per CDR3 protein. The sample yields some 300,000 distinct CDR3 sequences, around 10% seen once. The source material was PBMCs, sampled before TCRalphabeta/CD19-depleted stem cell transplant. The receptors originated from a boy in the first two years of life with acute myeloid leukemia, due to receive a stem cell transplant.

This clonotype has at least ten counts. The chain recombines TRBV12-3 or TRBV12-4 with TRBJ1-1, with D hard to call. V lost 2 bases to trimming and J lost 5 bases, with 9 bases between them. The CDR3 sequence is 13 residues long. The CDR3 nucleotides are TGTGCCAGCAGTTTAAGGGCACATACTGAAGCTTTCTTT. Translating it yields CASSLRAHTEAFF.

This clonotype was picked up many times. The chain uses TRBV20-1 and TRBJ2-7; 8 bases agree with TRBD1. The CDR3 sequence is 15 residues long. Germline CDR1 reads DFQATT; CDR2 reads SNEGSKA (reference sequence). V trimming: 1 base; J trimming: 3 bases; junction bases outside the gene matches: 8. Written as DNA, the CDR3 is TGCAGTGCTAGAGGCCGACAGGGGTTGGTCTACGAGCAGTACTTC. It yields the protein CSARGRQGLVYEQYF.

For this clonotype: It may be a read error: a sequence one base away is much more abundant. This chain connects TRBV28 to TRBJ2-5, with 7 bases fitting TRBD1. V was clipped by 7 bases and J by 3 bases; unmatched bases: 8. Germline lookup yields CDR1 MDHEN and CDR2 SYDVKM. This CDR3 region has 14 residues. Written as DNA, the CDR3 is TGTGCCAGCATCAGAAACAGGGGAAAAGAGACCCAGTACTTC. Protein: CASIRNRGKETQYF.

In its sample, this clonotype was seen many times. V is TRBV6-1 and J is TRBJ2-7; TRBD1 or TRBD2 may be the D gene (5 bases each). The germline gives CDR1 MNHNS, CDR2 SASEGT. The CDR3 has 16 residues. The V end was cut by 5 bases, the J end by 2 bases, with 19 bases between. The CDR3, as DNA: TGTGCCAGCAGTAACGCTCGGGACGGCGGGCCCTACGAGCAGTACTTC. Translating it yields CASSNARDGGPYEQYF.

This clonotype was counted ten times or more. The V call is TRBV4-1, the J call TRBJ2-3; 8 bases map to TRBD2. The ends lost 4 bases at V and 4 bases at J; junction bases unmatched: 4. CDR1 MGHRA and CDR2 YSYEKL come from the germline V gene. The CDR3 extends over 14 amino acids. The CDR3 DNA follows: TGCGCCAGCAGCCGCGGGGGGCCCCCAGATACGCAGTATTTT. Its protein product is CASSRGGPPDTQYF.

This clonotype was detected ten times or more. The rearrangement joins TRBV6-5 to TRBJ2-3; 7 bases are shared with TRBD1. In germline, CDR1 is MNHEY, CDR2 SVGAGI. J was trimmed by 5 bases and V by 8 bases; bases with no gene match: 10. This CDR3 is 14 amino acids long. The CDR3 DNA follows: TGTGCCAGCCATCGAAGGGGGCGCGGAGATACGCAGTATTTT. Amino acid sequence: CASHRRGRGDTQYF.

This clonotype showed up many times. The genes are TRBV7-9 and TRBJ2-1, with 7 bases identical to TRBD2. Trimming cost V 5 bases and J 7 bases; bases outside gene matches: 11. This CDR3 is 15 amino acids long. CDR1 and CDR2 (germline): SEHNR, FQNEAQ (reference sequence). CDR3 sequence: CASSLTLAGTNEQFF. The CDR3 nucleotides are TGTGCCAGCAGCCTCACTTTAGCGGGCACTAATGAGCAGTTCTTC.

This clonotype showed up many times. The chain uses TRBV24-1 and TRBJ2-5; the match to TRBD1 covers 8 bases. J was trimmed by 5 bases and V by 3 bases; bases with no gene match: 10. From germline, CDR1 is KGHDR and CDR2 SFDVKD. The CDR3 has 16 residues. CDR3 protein: CATSDPRQGPGETQYF. As DNA, the CDR3 is TGTGCCACCAGTGATCCCCGACAGGGGCCAGGCGAGACCCAGTACTTC.

This clonotype has a count of ten or more. This chain uses TRBV6-5 with TRBJ1-6; 9 bases agree with TRBD1. Germline trimming cut 6 bases from V and 9 bases from J; bases unmatched to any gene: 9. The CDR3 extends over 15 amino acids. Germline V gives CDR1 MNHEY, CDR2 SVGAGI. The CDR3 reads CASRLTGGEGSPLHF. The CDR3 DNA sequence: TGTGCCAGCAGATTAACAGGGGGCGAGGGTTCACCCCTCCACTTT.

On this clonotype itself: This sequence may be a read error, since a much larger clone differs from it by one base. The V gene is TRBV12-3 or TRBV12-4, the J gene TRBJ2-3; D not resolved. V was pared by 5 bases and J by 2 bases, with 17 bases between. The CDR3 is 16 residues long. CDR3 in amino acids: CASSPRLVHATDTQYF. The CDR3 DNA reads as TGTGCCAGCAGTCCCCGTCTAGTGCATGCCACAGATACGCAGTATTTT.

This clonotype was detected ten times or more. The chain recombines TRBV3-1 with TRBJ2-5, with 9 bases identical to TRBD2. This CDR3 contains 12 residues. CDR1 LGHDT and CDR2 YNNKEL come from the germline V gene (reference sequence). The J segment lost 10 bases and the V segment lost 6 bases, leaving 6 bases of the junction unmatched. The CDR3 loop is CASSPGLAVQYF. The CDR3 region has the DNA TGTGCCAGCAGTCCGGGACTAGCCGTCCAGTACTTC.

Ten or more counts support this clonotype. The V gene is TRBV10-3, the J gene TRBJ2-5; D might be TRBD1 (6 bases). Germline V lookup: CDR1 ENHRY, CDR2 SYGVKD. This CDR3 is built from 13 residues. The V gene lost 8 bases and the J gene lost 0 bases, with 10 bases spanning the gap. Here the CDR3 reads CAISSGDQETQYF. DNA of the CDR3: TGTGCCATCTCTTCAGGGGACCAAGAGACCCAGTACTTC.

This clonotype was observed many times. This chain connects TRBV9 to TRBJ1-1, with 9 bases matching TRBD1. The V gene end was trimmed by 4 bases and the J gene end by 5 bases; junction bases not matched to a gene: 6. The CDR3 runs 14 residues. In germline, CDR1 is SGDLS, CDR2 YYNGEE. This chain's CDR3 is CASSQGDRVTEAFF. CDR3 in DNA: TGTGCCAGCAGCCAGGGGGACAGGGTTACTGAAGCTTTCTTT.

This clonotype was recorded at least ten times. The rearrangement joins TRBV6-2 or TRBV6-3 to TRBJ2-1, with 8 nucleotides matching TRBD1. Trimming at V came to 6 bases and at J to 2 bases, leaving 9 bases not matched to a gene. CDR1 and CDR2 (germline): MNHEY, SVGEGT. The CDR3 consists of 16 residues. The CDR3 loop is CASSLSGGQAYNEQFF. Written as DNA, the CDR3 is TGTGCCAGCAGCCTCTCTGGGGGACAGGCCTACAATGAGCAGTTCTTC.

Only a few counts were recorded for this clonotype. The chain recombines TRBV12-3 or TRBV12-4 with TRBJ2-6, with D possibly being TRBD1 or TRBD2 (7 bases each). The ends were cut back, 5 bases at V and 6 bases at J, with 20 bases in the middle. The CDR3 has 17 residues. The CDR3 DNA is TGTGCCAGCAGTCCCAGGGGGGGCTCCCCTGAGGCCAACGTCCTGACTTTC. Its translation: CASSPRGGSPEANVLTF.

This clonotype was detected only a few times. V usage is TRBV14 and J usage is TRBJ1-1; D may be TRBD1 (5 bases). Germline V gene lookup returns CDR1 SGHDN and CDR2 FVKESK. This CDR3 is 15 amino acids long. The V end was cut by 1 base, the J end by 0 bases, with 9 bases between. The CDR3 sequence is CASSQVWGVNTEAFF. CDR3 nucleotides: TGTGCCAGCAGCCAAGTCTGGGGGGTGAACACTGAAGCTTTCTTT.

This clonotype was found a few times. The rearrangement links TRBV25-1 to TRBJ2-7; D possibly corresponds to TRBD1 (6 bases). Trimming removed 4 bases from V and 6 bases from J, with 13 bases in between. Germline V gene data show CDR1 as MGHDK and CDR2 as SYGVNS. The CDR3 extends over 13 amino acids. CDR3 DNA sequence: TGTGCCAGCAGTGCCTACAGGGTACGCGAGCAGTACTTC. It translates to CASSAYRVREQYF.

The chain employs TRBV4-3 and TRBJ2-2, with 14 bases that match TRBD2. Unmatched junction bases numbered 8, after V lost 4 bases and J lost 7 bases. This CDR3 comprises 17 residues. Per germline, CDR1 LGHNA and CDR2 YSLEER. The CDR3: CASSRHPGLAGDGELFF. CDR3 nucleotides: TGCGCCAGCAGCCGACATCCGGGACTAGCGGGAGACGGGGAGCTGTTTTTT.

The table lists this clonotype with many counts. The chain uses TRBV3-1 and TRBJ2-1; maybe TRBD2 (6 bases). CDR3 length: 16 amino acids. From germline, CDR1 is LGHDT and CDR2 YNNKEL (reference sequence). Trimming removed 2 bases at V and 2 bases at J, with 13 bases between. The DNA of the CDR3 is TGTGCCAGCAGCCAACCCTTTGTAGCGGCCTACAATGAGCAGTTCTTC. Amino acid sequence: CASSQPFVAAYNEQFF.

This clonotype was found many times. This CDR3 reads CASSRTGSTDTQYF. For the CDR3, the DNA is TGCGCCAGCTCCCGGACAGGCAGCACAGATACGCAGTATTTT. The V gene is TRBV5-1, the J gene TRBJ2-3; TRBD1 matches 7 bases. The V segment lost 7 bases and the J segment 0 bases; nucleotides outside the gene matches: 5. The CDR3 sequence is 14 residues long. CDR1 SGHRS and CDR2 YFSETQ come from the germline V gene.

This clonotype was seen many times. V and J are TRBV21-1 and TRBJ1-6; the table assigns TRBD1, which was not confirmed against the DNA. TRBV21-1 is noted as a pseudogene. This CDR3 is 15 amino acids long. The CDR3 spells CARNRDRGPNSPLHF. The CDR3 DNA reads as TGTGCCAGAAATCGGGACAGGGGCCCCAATTCACCCCTCCACTTT.

Concerning this clonotype itself: A much larger clone is a single base away; this may be a read error. The V call is TRBV28, the J call TRBJ2-1; TRBD2 might be the D (7 bases). CDR1 MDHEN and CDR2 SYDVKM come from the germline V gene. V was cut by 5 bases and J by 4 bases, with 15 bases left in between. The CDR3 loop spans 15 amino acids. This chain's CDR3 is CASSVRGGLYNEQFF. The CDR3 DNA sequence: TGTGCCAGCAGTGTGAGGGGGGGACTGTACAATGAGCAGTTCTTC.

This clonotype has only a few counts. This chain links TRBV27 with TRBJ2-3; 8 bases are a match to TRBD2. CDR3 size: 19 residues. CDR1 and CDR2 (germline): MNHEY, SMNVEV (reference sequence). Unmatched junction bases numbered 16, after V lost 5 bases and J lost 0 bases. The CDR3 DNA reads as TGTGCCAGCAGTCCGTTATGGGTAAGCGGGGGAGCAAGCACAGATACGCAGTATTTT. Encoded protein: CASSPLWVSGGASTDTQYF.